The 4 T cell receptor beta chains presented below share a single source sample, sequenced in a study of blood T cell repertoires in COVID-19 (dated by TCRdb to 2020 to 2021). Library construction relied on the immunoSEQ multiplex PCR assay. Sourced from immuneACCESS, this table was stored by TCRdb with only in-frame sequences that have V and J called. A share of the clones is absent; for the studies checked, an unresolved V gene accounts for under half, and the remainder has no known explanation. This sample has 150,000 to 200,000 clones in its table, and roughly 84% of those were observed once. The ten biggest clones cover 1.5% of the sample. Sequencing input: peripheral blood. Every receptor here comes from a human donor in a cohort sampled during active COVID-19.

The chain has TRBV19 and TRBJ1-1; the D gene is possibly TRBD1 (6 bases). Germline V lookup: CDR1 LNHDA, CDR2 SQIVND (reference sequence). The length of the CDR3 is 14 residues. Trimming stripped 3 bases from V and 4 bases from J, with 12 bases between. CDR3 sequence: CASSMNRDTTEAFF. The CDR3 nucleotides are TGTGCCAGTAGTATGAACCGGGACACCACTGAAGCTTTCTTT.

In DNA, the CDR3 is TGTGCCACCAGCAGAGATAATAAGGGCGGGAGCGAGCAGTACTTC. It codes for CATSRDNKGGSEQYF. The chain is built from TRBV15 and TRBJ2-7; 7 positions agree with TRBD2. Germline V gene sequence: CDR1 LNHNV, CDR2 YYDKDF (reference sequence). This CDR3 region has 15 residues. The trim removed 0 bases at V and 6 bases at J, leaving 8 bases unmatched.

This clone was seen more than once but under ten times. The chain has TRBV5-5 and TRBJ2-2; 12 nucleotides agree with TRBD1. This CDR3 spans 17 amino acids. Germline lookup yields CDR1 SGHKS and CDR2 YYEKEE (reference sequence). V was pared by 1 base and J by 7 bases, with 8 bases of the junction left unmatched. CDR3 sequence (DNA): TGTGCCAGCAGCTTGACCCCGGGACAGGGGGCTTTCGGGGAGCTGTTTTTT. It translates to CASSLTPGQGAFGELFF.

This chain uses TRBV27 with TRBJ1-2; 9 nucleotides line up with TRBD1. This CDR3 is built from 15 residues. The V and J ends lost 5 bases and 5 bases, in that order; junction bases with no gene match: 9. CDR1 and CDR2 (germline): MNHEY, SMNVEV (reference sequence). The DNA for the CDR3 is TGTGCCAGCAGTCGTGAGGGACAGGGCATATATGGCTACACCTTC. It is translated as CASSREGQGIYGYTF.